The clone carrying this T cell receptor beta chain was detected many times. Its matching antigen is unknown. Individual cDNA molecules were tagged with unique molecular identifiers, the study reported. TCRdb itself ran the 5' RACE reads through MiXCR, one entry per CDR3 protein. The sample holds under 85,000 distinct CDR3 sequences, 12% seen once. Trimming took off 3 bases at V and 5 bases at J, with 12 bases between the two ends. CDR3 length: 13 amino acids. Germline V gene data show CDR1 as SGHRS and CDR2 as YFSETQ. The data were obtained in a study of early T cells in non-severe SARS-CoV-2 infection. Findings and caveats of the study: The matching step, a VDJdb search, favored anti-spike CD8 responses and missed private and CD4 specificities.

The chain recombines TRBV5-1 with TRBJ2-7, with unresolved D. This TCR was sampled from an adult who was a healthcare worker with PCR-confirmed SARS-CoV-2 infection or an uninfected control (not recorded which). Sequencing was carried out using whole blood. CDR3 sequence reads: CASSSITTDEQYF. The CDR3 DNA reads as TGCGCCAGCAGCTCGATCACAACGGACGAGCAGTACTTC. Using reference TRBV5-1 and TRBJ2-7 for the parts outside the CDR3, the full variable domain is KAGVTQTPRYLIKTRGQQVTLSCSPISGHRSVSWYQQTPGQGLQFLFEYFSETQRNKGNFPGRFSGRQFSNSRSEMNVSTLELGDSALYLCASSSITTDEQYFGPGTRLTVT.